The T cell receptor (beta chain) described here comes from a study of blood T cell repertoires in COVID-19. Study in general: COVID-19 samples, acute and convalescent, were from the United States, Italy and Spain.

Germline V gives CDR1 KGHSH, CDR2 LQKENI. This CDR3 region has 13 residues. The V end was cut by 2 bases, the J end by 7 bases, with 11 bases between. Libraries were prepared by immunoSEQ multiplex PCR; TCRdb keeps only in-frame clonotypes and omits some of them. The sample carries a few hundred thousand clones, approximately 87% recorded once. The gene calls are TRBV18 and TRBJ1-2, with D hard to call. Sample: PBMCs or T cells enriched from blood (not recorded which). The sequence was obtained from a woman between 45 and 65 years old who had recovered from COVID-19. CDR3 sequence (DNA): TGTGCCAGCTCACCAGATACAAGTGTTGGCTACACCTTC. It translates to CASSPDTSVGYTF.